A selection of T cell receptor beta chains follows, all from one sample in a study of CD8 T cells in ankylosing spondylitis. TCRdb fed the 5' RACE reads into MiXCR, producing one record per CDR3 protein. In the table there are hundreds of thousands of distinct CDR3 sequences, more than 25% of which are singletons. Source material: blood, either unsorted or a sorted T cell fraction (not recorded which). Source of these receptors: a male donor with ankylosing spondylitis. CDR3s include the opening cysteine and the closing phenylalanine or tryptophan. A D gene is named only where the DNA matches it firmly. The listing skips clone size in some rows; elsewhere it reads once, few, many or a size class.

13	TRBD1	TRBJ1-2	TRBV20-1	few	TGCAGTGCCGGGACAGGGGGCGCGTCTGGCTACACCTTC	CSAGTGGASGYTF
12	NA	TRBJ1-1	TRBV11-2	NA	TGTGCCAGCAGCTTAGTGCGGGAAGGGGCTTTCTTT	CASSLVREGAFF
15	TRBD2	TRBJ2-3	TRBV12-3/TRBV12-4	few	TGTGCCAGCAGCCGGACTAGCGGGAGCGGAGATACGCAGTATTTT	CASSRTSGSGDTQYF
14	NA	TRBJ1-1	TRBV30	NA	TGTGCCTGGAGTGACATTGTGAGGGTCACTGAAGCTTTCTTT	CAWSDIVRVTEAFF
17	NA	TRBJ1-1	TRBV11-2	NA	TGTGCCAGCAGCTTCCCCCGACAGACCATCATGAACACTGAAGCTTTCTTT	CASSFPRQTIMNTEAFF
16	TRBD2	TRBJ2-1	TRBV20-1	few	TGCAGTGCTAGGGATCTGACTAGCGGGATTCGGGATGAGCAGTTCTTC	CSARDLTSGIRDEQFF
13	NA	TRBJ2-1	TRBV30	NA	TGTGCCTGGAGTGTCAAGGGGGTCGATGAGCAGTTCTTC	CAWSVKGVDEQFF
17	TRBD2	TRBJ2-7	TRBV4-2	NA	TGTGCCAGCAGCCAAGAGGTGACTAGCGGTAGCCCCTACGAGCAGTACTTC	CASSQEVTSGSPYEQYF
14	NA	TRBJ2-1	TRBV20-1	many	TGCAGTGCTCAGGGGTCTAGCGATTACAATGAGCAGTTCTTC	CSAQGSSDYNEQFF
18	NA	TRBJ2-7	TRBV5-1	few	TGCGCCAGCAGCTTTAAAGGGAGGGGACAGCTGCTCTCCTACGAGCAGTACTTC	CASSFKGRGQLLSYEQYF
14	NA	TRBJ2-2	TRBV3-1	few	TGTGCCAGCAGCCCTGGACTATCCCCCGGGGAGCTGTTTTTT	CASSPGLSPGELFF
15	TRBD1	TRBJ2-7	TRBV7-2	NA	TGTGCCAGCAGCTCAAGGGGGCGCGGTATCCACGAGCAGTACTTC	CASSSRGRGIHEQYF
16	NA	TRBJ1-4	TRBV9	few	TGTGCCAGCAGCGTAGGTACGAGTCAACGTAATGAAAAACTGTTTTTT	CASSVGTSQRNEKLFF
12	NA	TRBJ1-4	TRBV3-1	NA	TGTGCCAGCAGCCAAAGTTTGGAAAAACTGTTTTTT	CASSQSLEKLFF
15	NA	TRBJ2-1	TRBV5-1	few	TGCGCCAGCGCTCGGAGCGGCCGCTCGGACAATGAGCAGTTCTTC	CASARSGRSDNEQFF
14	NA	TRBJ1-1	TRBV29-1	NA	TGCAGCGTTGAAGATCACCAGGGAGGCACTGAAGCTTTCTTT	CSVEDHQGGTEAFF
14	NA	TRBJ1-1	TRBV18	NA	TGTGCCAGCTCACCGGAACTGCAGAACACTGAAGCTTTCTTT	CASSPELQNTEAFF
16	NA	TRBJ2-1	TRBV7-2	NA	TGTGCCAGCAGCGGACCGGGACACCCGTCCTACAATGAGCAGTTCTTC	CASSGPGHPSYNEQFF
15	TRBD2	TRBJ2-1	TRBV12-3/TRBV12-4	NA	TGTGCCAGCAGCCATGAGGCTAGCGGGTACAATGAGCAGTTCTTC	CASSHEASGYNEQFF
12	NA	TRBJ2-1	TRBV9	NA	TGTGCCAGCAGCCCAGGACCGTATGAGCAGTTCTTC	CASSPGPYEQFF
13	NA	TRBJ2-5	TRBV9	few	TGTGCCAGCAGCGTTAGGATCCAAGAGACCCAGTACTTC	CASSVRIQETQYF
14	TRBD1	TRBJ1-1	TRBV20-1	NA	TGCAGTGCTAGAGATCCGGCAGGGGGCTCGAAAGCTTTCTTT	CSARDPAGGSKAFF
15	TRBD2	TRBJ2-2	TRBV9	few	TGTGCCAGCAGCGAACTAGCGGGACGCACCGGGGAGCTGTTTTTT	CASSELAGRTGELFF
15	NA	TRBJ2-1	TRBV5-1	many	TGCGCCAGCAGCCTGCTGGGAAATTATTACAATGAGCAGTTCTTC	CASSLLGNYYNEQFF
11	NA	TRBJ2-1	TRBV20-1	few	TGCAGTGCTAGTCCGGACAATGAGCAGTTCTTC	CSASPDNEQFF
11	NA	TRBJ2-7	TRBV20-1	few	TGCAGTGCTAGAGAAGGCCCTATGAGGTTCTTC	CSAREGPMRFF
16	NA	TRBJ2-2	TRBV5-1	few	TGCGCCAGCAGCCCGGGATATGGTGGGGGAACCGGGGAGCTGTTTTTT	CASSPGYGGGTGELFF
14	NA	TRBJ2-5	TRBV20-1	NA	TGCAGTACTACAAGCGAGGGCCGGTTAGAGACCCAGTACTTC	CSTTSEGRLETQYF
20	TRBD2	TRBJ2-1	TRBV27	NA	TGTGCCAGCAGTTTCGGACCTCGTTGGCTAGCGGGAGGGGCTTACAATGAGCAGTTCTTC	CASSFGPRWLAGGAYNEQFF
14	TRBD1	TRBJ1-5	TRBV12-3/TRBV12-4	NA	TGTGCCAGCCAACAAACAGGGGGCAATCAGCCCCAGCATTTT	CASQQTGGNQPQHF
16	TRBD2	TRBJ2-5	TRBV7-2	NA	TGTGCCAGCAGCTTATACCGACTAGCGCTCTCAGAGACCCAGTACTTC	CASSLYRLALSETQYF
15	NA	TRBJ2-7	TRBV5-1	NA	TGCGCCAGCAGCTTAACGGGCACACCTTCCTACGAGCAGTACTTC	CASSLTGTPSYEQYF
17	TRBD2	TRBJ2-4	TRBV3-1	NA	TGTGCCAGCAGCCAAGATACGCCTAGCGGGAGACGGGACATTCAGTACTTC	CASSQDTPSGRRDIQYF
13	NA	TRBJ2-3	TRBV3-1	NA	TGTGCCAGCAGCCCGGTTGACACAGATACGCAGTATTTT	CASSPVDTDTQYF
15	NA	TRBJ1-1	TRBV18	many	TGTGCCAGCTCACCATTCGTGGGCTTGAACACTGAAGCTTTCTTT	CASSPFVGLNTEAFF
13	NA	TRBJ2-1	TRBV18	few	TGTGCCAGCTCAAGGTGGTCCTACAATGAGCAGTTCTTC	CASSRWSYNEQFF
14	NA	TRBJ1-3	TRBV5-1	NA	TGCGCCAGCAGCTTGGGACATTCAGGAAACACCATATATTTT	CASSLGHSGNTIYF
15	NA	TRBJ2-1	TRBV12-3/TRBV12-4	few	TGTGCCAGCAGTTTCTCGTCCACGCAAGCCAATGAGCAGTTCTTC	CASSFSSTQANEQFF
17	TRBD1	TRBJ1-1	TRBV24-1	NA	TGTGCCACCAGTGAGGGGAGGACAGGGCGGATGAGCACTGAAGCTTTCTTT	CATSEGRTGRMSTEAFF
16	TRBD1	TRBJ2-1	TRBV24-1	few	TGTGCCACCAGTGACCCGGGACAGGGGTTTTACAATGAGCAGTTCTTC	CATSDPGQGFYNEQFF
14	TRBD2	TRBJ2-2	TRBV6-1	NA	TGTGCCAGCACTAGCGGCGAGGCAATCGGGGAGCTGTTTTTT	CASTSGEAIGELFF
15	NA	TRBJ2-2	TRBV7-2	few	TGTGCCAGCAGCGTGGGACCATCGAACACCGGGGAGCTGTTTTTT	CASSVGPSNTGELFF
14	NA	TRBJ2-3	TRBV12-3/TRBV12-4	NA	TGTGCCAGCAGTCGAGCCGGGGCCTACAAAACGCAGTATTTT	CASSRAGAYKTQYF
16	NA	TRBJ2-1	TRBV10-3	NA	TGTGCCATCAGTGAGCCGACTGACCGTCTCGGCAATGAGCAGTTCTTC	CAISEPTDRLGNEQFF
23	TRBD1	TRBJ2-3	TRBV25-1	few	TGTGCCAGCAGTGAATCCAGACTCGCGCACAGGGGACGGCCCGGTTATAGCACAGATACGCAGTATTTT	CASSESRLAHRGRPGYSTDTQYF
17	TRBD2	TRBJ2-1	TRBV4-2	NA	TGTGCCAGCAGCCTTCCAGGGGCGGGAGGTTCATACAATGAGCAGTTCTTC	CASSLPGAGGSYNEQFF
15	NA	TRBJ2-2	TRBV5-1	few	TGCGCCAGCAGCTTGAGGGGAGACGGCACCGGGGAGCTGTTTTTT	CASSLRGDGTGELFF
15	NA	TRBJ1-2	TRBV3-1	few	TGTGCCAGCAGCCAAGAAGTGCAGGCACGTAGTGGCTACACCTTC	CASSQEVQARSGYTF
20	TRBD2	TRBJ2-1	TRBV27	few	TGTGCCAGCAGTATCCCCGGGGGGCTAGCGGGTGCCGGATCGGACAATGAGCAGTTCTTC	CASSIPGGLAGAGSDNEQFF
15	NA	TRBJ1-4	TRBV20-1	few	TGCAGTGCTAGACAGTGGCCCCAACGGGGCGAAAAACTGTTTTTT	CSARQWPQRGEKLFF
16	NA	TRBJ1-1	TRBV29-1	once	TGCAGCGTTGGGGGGGGGGCGAGGGTGAGGAACACTGAAGCTTTCTTT	CSVGGGARVRNTEAFF